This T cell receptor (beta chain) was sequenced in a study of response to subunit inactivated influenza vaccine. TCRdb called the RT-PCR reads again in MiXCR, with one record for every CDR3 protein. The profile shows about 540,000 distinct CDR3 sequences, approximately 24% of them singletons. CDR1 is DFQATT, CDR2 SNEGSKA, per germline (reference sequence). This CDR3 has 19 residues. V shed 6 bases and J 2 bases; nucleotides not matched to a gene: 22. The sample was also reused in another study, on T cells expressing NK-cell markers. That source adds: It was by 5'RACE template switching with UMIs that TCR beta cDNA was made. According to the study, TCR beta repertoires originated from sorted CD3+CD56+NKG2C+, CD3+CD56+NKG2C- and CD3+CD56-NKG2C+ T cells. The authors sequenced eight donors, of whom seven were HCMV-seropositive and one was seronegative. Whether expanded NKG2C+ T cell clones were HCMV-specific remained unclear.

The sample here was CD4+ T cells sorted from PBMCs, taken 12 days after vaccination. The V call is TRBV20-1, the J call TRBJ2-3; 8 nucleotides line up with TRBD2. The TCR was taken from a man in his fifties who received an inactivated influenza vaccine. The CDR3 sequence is CSADLRGRPNRAPTDTQYF. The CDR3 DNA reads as TGCAGTGCAGACCTCCGCGGGAGGCCCAATCGCGCCCCCACAGATACGCAGTATTTT.